This is a list of T cell receptor beta chains from one sample in a study of PD-L1 blockade in urothelial cancer. Data came from immunoSEQ multiplex PCR; TCRdb stores just in-frame clones and leaves some out. Of about 45,000 clones in the sample, almost 85% were seen once. The sample here was PBMCs, taken around atezolizumab (anti-PD-L1) treatment. The receptors come from a man in his sixties with urothelial cancer. Each CDR3 is given with its conserved first and last residue. Each record gives: V gene, CDR3 length, clone size, J gene, D gene, CDR3 protein, CDR3 DNA. A D gene is named only where the DNA matches it firmly. Not every row has a clone size; where given, it reads once, few, many or a size class.

v_gene: TRBV10-1; len: 15; abundance: -; j_gene: TRBJ2-1; d_gene: -; CDR3aa: CASSGMGSERNEQFF; CDR3nt: TGCGCCAGCAGTGGCATGGGGAGCGAGAGAAATGAGCAGTTCTTC
v_gene: TRBV5-1; len: 16; abundance: -; j_gene: TRBJ1-6; d_gene: TRBD1; CDR3aa: CASSHGTGDYNSPLHF; CDR3nt: TGCGCCAGCAGCCACGGGACAGGGGACTATAATTCACCCCTCCACTTT
v_gene: TRBV10-2; len: 14; abundance: once; j_gene: TRBJ1-4; d_gene: TRBD1; CDR3aa: CASGGQGAGEKLFF; CDR3nt: TGCGCCAGCGGGGGACAGGGGGCGGGAGAAAAACTGTTTTTT
v_gene: TRBV28; len: 17; abundance: few; j_gene: TRBJ2-3; d_gene: TRBD2; CDR3aa: CASHGLAGGTSTDTQYF; CDR3nt: TGTGCCAGCCACGGACTAGCGGGGGGAACTAGCACAGATACGCAGTATTTT
v_gene: TRBV18; len: 16; abundance: -; j_gene: TRBJ2-5; d_gene: TRBD1; CDR3aa: CASSPSDRANQETQYF; CDR3nt: TGTGCCAGCTCACCATCGGACAGGGCTAACCAAGAGACCCAGTACTTC
v_gene: TRBV5-6; len: 13; abundance: -; j_gene: TRBJ2-7; d_gene: -; CDR3aa: CASSLPNAYEQYF; CDR3nt: TGTGCCAGCAGCCTACCTAACGCCTACGAGCAGTACTTC
v_gene: TRBV5-1; len: 15; abundance: -; j_gene: TRBJ2-5; d_gene: TRBD2; CDR3aa: CASSFRTSGEETQYF; CDR3nt: TGCGCCAGCAGCTTCCGGACTAGCGGGGAAGAGACCCAGTACTTC
v_gene: TRBV5-1; len: 14; abundance: -; j_gene: TRBJ2-5; d_gene: -; CDR3aa: CASSLGGIQETQYF; CDR3nt: TGCGCCAGCAGCTTGGGAGGGATTCAAGAGACCCAGTACTTC
v_gene: TRBV5-1; len: 16; abundance: -; j_gene: TRBJ2-7; d_gene: TRBD2; CDR3aa: CASSAGLAGALDEQYF; CDR3nt: TGCGCCAGCAGCGCGGGACTAGCCGGAGCCCTCGACGAGCAGTACTTC
v_gene: TRBV27; len: 14; abundance: -; j_gene: TRBJ2-7; d_gene: -; CDR3aa: CASSSAWSSYEQYF; CDR3nt: TGTGCCAGCAGTTCCGCTTGGAGCTCCTACGAGCAGTACTTC
v_gene: TRBV5-1; len: 13; abundance: -; j_gene: TRBJ1-5; d_gene: -; CDR3aa: CASSLQPGQPQHF; CDR3nt: TGCGCCAGCAGCCTCCAACCGGGGCAGCCCCAGCATTTT
v_gene: TRBV5-1; len: 12; abundance: -; j_gene: TRBJ2-1; d_gene: TRBD1; CDR3aa: CASRDPGQILFF; CDR3nt: TGCGCCAGCAGGGATCCGGGACAGATTTTGTTCTTC
v_gene: TRBV5-8; len: 15; abundance: -; j_gene: TRBJ2-3; d_gene: TRBD1; CDR3aa: CASSSGQGSRDTQYF; CDR3nt: TGTGCCAGCAGCTCGGGACAGGGTAGCCGAGATACGCAGTATTTT
v_gene: TRBV7-9; len: 15; abundance: -; j_gene: TRBJ1-2; d_gene: -; CDR3aa: CASSLASSALLGYTF; CDR3nt: TGTGCCAGCAGCTTAGCGTCCAGTGCCTTATTGGGCTACACCTTC
v_gene: TRBV28; len: 15; abundance: -; j_gene: TRBJ1-5; d_gene: -; CDR3aa: CASSLRGGGNQPQHF; CDR3nt: TGTGCCAGCAGTTTACGGGGGGGTGGCAATCAGCCCCAGCATTTT
v_gene: TRBV6-1; len: 15; abundance: -; j_gene: TRBJ2-7; d_gene: -; CDR3aa: CASSIRDTSPYEQYF; CDR3nt: TGTGCCAGCAGTATACGGGACACCTCCCCCTACGAGCAGTACTTC
v_gene: TRBV9; len: 17; abundance: -; j_gene: TRBJ2-3; d_gene: TRBD2; CDR3aa: CASNTLGLAGSTDTQYF; CDR3nt: TGTGCCAGCAACACCTTAGGACTAGCGGGGAGCACAGATACGCAGTATTTT
v_gene: TRBV6-5; len: 15; abundance: -; j_gene: TRBJ1-2; d_gene: TRBD1; CDR3aa: CASSSRQGAPWGYTF; CDR3nt: TGTGCCAGCAGTTCCAGACAGGGGGCACCTTGGGGCTACACCTTC
v_gene: TRBV7-2; len: 18; abundance: -; j_gene: TRBJ2-7; d_gene: TRBD1; CDR3aa: CASSLIRSRTGLFYEQYF; CDR3nt: TGTGCCAGCAGCTTAATCAGATCCAGGACAGGGCTCTTCTACGAGCAGTACTTC
v_gene: TRBV9; len: 16; abundance: few; j_gene: TRBJ2-1; d_gene: TRBD2; CDR3aa: CASSVASRLALNEQFF; CDR3nt: TGTGCCAGCAGCGTAGCTTCGAGACTAGCCCTCAATGAGCAGTTCTTC
v_gene: TRBV5-6; len: 16; abundance: -; j_gene: TRBJ1-2; d_gene: -; CDR3aa: CASSFGSNRVYDGYTF; CDR3nt: TGTGCCAGCAGCTTTGGGTCTAACAGGGTGTACGATGGCTACACCTTC
v_gene: TRBV5-8; len: 15; abundance: -; j_gene: TRBJ2-7; d_gene: -; CDR3aa: CASSPRGGQLYEQYF; CDR3nt: TGTGCCAGCAGCCCGCGAGGAGGACAGCTATACGAGCAGTACTTC
v_gene: TRBV2; len: 15; abundance: -; j_gene: TRBJ2-7; d_gene: -; CDR3aa: CASKLAGIPGDEQYF; CDR3nt: TGTGCCAGCAAACTCGCAGGGATCCCGGGGGACGAGCAGTACTTC
v_gene: TRBV5-1; len: 15; abundance: -; j_gene: TRBJ1-2; d_gene: -; CDR3aa: CASSLGNTANYGYTF; CDR3nt: TGCGCCAGCAGCTTGGGGAACACAGCTAACTATGGCTACACCTTC
v_gene: TRBV5-1; len: 15; abundance: -; j_gene: TRBJ1-5; d_gene: TRBD1; CDR3aa: CASSRGTGGDQPQHF; CDR3nt: TGCGCCAGCAGCCGCGGGACAGGGGGCGATCAGCCCCAGCATTTT
v_gene: TRBV7-6; len: 17; abundance: -; j_gene: TRBJ2-2; d_gene: TRBD2; CDR3aa: CASSLGGGTSTTGELFF; CDR3nt: TGTGCCAGCAGCTTAGGCGGGGGGACTAGCACCACCGGGGAGCTGTTTTTT
v_gene: TRBV5-1; len: 14; abundance: -; j_gene: TRBJ1-4; d_gene: -; CDR3aa: CASSFGSGNEKLFF; CDR3nt: TGCGCCAGCAGCTTTGGCTCGGGAAATGAAAAACTGTTTTTT